This T cell receptor (beta chain) was documented in a study of T cells in Graves' hyperthyroidism and ophthalmopathy. Amplification of TCR beta CDR3 regions used RNA as the template. A set of HTBI primers served as the primers for a first-round RT-PCR of the TCR CDR3. One entry per CDR3 protein, called by TCRdb with MiXCR from the multiplex PCR reads. Among about 600,000 distinct CDR3 sequences listed, more than 15% were seen once. This clonotype was recorded at least ten times. The germline V gene encodes CDR1 SNHLY and CDR2 FYNNEI. CDR3 length: 13 residues. Trimming removed 6 bases at V and 0 bases at J, with 8 bases between.

This chain uses TRBV2 with TRBJ1-2; D remains ambiguous. The TCR comes from a woman in her forties with Graves' ophthalmopathy. Input material: blood. The CDR3 nucleotides read TGTGCCAGCAGGTTATATACTAACTATGGCTACACCTTC. Translated: CASRLYTNYGYTF.